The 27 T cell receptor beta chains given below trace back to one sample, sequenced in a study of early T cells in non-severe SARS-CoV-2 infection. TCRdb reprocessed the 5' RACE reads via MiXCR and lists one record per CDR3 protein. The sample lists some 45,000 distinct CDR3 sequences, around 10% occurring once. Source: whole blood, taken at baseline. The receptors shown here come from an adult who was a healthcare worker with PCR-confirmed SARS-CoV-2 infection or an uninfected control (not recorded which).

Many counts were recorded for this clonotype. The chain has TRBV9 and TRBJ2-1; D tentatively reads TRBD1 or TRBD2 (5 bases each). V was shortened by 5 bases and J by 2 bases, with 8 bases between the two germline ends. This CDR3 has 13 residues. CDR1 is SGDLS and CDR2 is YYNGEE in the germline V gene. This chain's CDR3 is CASSRGAYNEQFF. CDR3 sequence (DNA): TGTGCCAGCAGTCGGGGCGCCTACAATGAGCAGTTCTTC.

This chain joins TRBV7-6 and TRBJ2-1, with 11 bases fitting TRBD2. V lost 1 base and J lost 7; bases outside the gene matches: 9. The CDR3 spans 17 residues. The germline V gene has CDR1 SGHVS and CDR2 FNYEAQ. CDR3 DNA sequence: TGTGCCAGCAGCTTAGTCCCTAGCGGGGGGCTTCGGAATGAGCAGTTCTTC. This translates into CASSLVPSGGLRNEQFF.

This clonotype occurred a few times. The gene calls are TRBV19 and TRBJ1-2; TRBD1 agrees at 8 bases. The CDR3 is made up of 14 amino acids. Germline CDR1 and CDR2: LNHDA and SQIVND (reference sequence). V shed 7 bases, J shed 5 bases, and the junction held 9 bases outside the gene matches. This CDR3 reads CASIPTGADYGYTF. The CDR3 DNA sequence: TGTGCCAGTATCCCGACAGGGGCAGATTATGGCTACACCTTC. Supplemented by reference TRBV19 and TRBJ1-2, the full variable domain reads DGGITQSPKYLFRKEGQNVTLSCEQNLNHDAMYWYRQDPGQGLRLIYYSQIVNDFQKGDIAEGYSVSREKKESFPLTVTSAQKNPTAFYLCASIPTGADYGYTFGSGTRLTVV.

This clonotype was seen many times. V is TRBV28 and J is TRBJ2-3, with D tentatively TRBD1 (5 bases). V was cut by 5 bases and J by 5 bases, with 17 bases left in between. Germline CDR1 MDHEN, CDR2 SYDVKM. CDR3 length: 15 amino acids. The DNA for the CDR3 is TGTGCCAGCAGTGAACGTGACAGATGGGGAGATACGCAGTATTTT. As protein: CASSERDRWGDTQYF.

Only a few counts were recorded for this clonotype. CDR3 loop: CASSNPRGRGETQYF. The DNA of the CDR3 is TGTGCCAGCTCAAACCCCCGGGGGAGGGGAGAGACCCAGTACTTC. V usage is TRBV12-3 or TRBV12-4 and J usage is TRBJ2-5, with 7 positions matching TRBD2. CDR3 length: 15 amino acids. The ends lost 8 bases at V and 4 bases at J; junction bases unmatched: 13.

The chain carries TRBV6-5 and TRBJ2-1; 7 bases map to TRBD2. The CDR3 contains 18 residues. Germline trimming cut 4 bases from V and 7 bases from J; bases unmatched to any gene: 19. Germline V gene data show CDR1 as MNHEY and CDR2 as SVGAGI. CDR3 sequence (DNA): TGTGCCAGCAGTTCGACCGGAGGACTAGTGGGAGGTCGAAATGAGCAGTTCTTC. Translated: CASSSTGGLVGGRNEQFF.

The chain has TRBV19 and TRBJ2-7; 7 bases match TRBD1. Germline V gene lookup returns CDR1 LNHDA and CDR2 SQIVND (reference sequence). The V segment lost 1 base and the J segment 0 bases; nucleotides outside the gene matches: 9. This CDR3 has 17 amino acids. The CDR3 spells CASSIALRDSLSYEQYF. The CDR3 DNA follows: TGTGCCAGTAGTATAGCACTCCGGGACAGCCTCTCCTACGAGCAGTACTTC.

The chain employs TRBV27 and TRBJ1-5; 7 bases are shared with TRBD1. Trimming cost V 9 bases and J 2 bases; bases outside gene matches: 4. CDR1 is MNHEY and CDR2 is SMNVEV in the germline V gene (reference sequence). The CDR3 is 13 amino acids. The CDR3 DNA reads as TGTGCCAGTCGACAGGGCGGCAATCAGCCCCAGCATTTT. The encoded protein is CASRQGGNQPQHF.

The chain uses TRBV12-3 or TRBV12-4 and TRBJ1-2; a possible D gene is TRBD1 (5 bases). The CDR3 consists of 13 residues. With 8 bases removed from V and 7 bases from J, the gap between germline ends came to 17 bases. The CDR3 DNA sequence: TGTGCCAGCCTAAAAGGGGAAAATTTTGGCTACACCTTC. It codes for CASLKGENFGYTF.

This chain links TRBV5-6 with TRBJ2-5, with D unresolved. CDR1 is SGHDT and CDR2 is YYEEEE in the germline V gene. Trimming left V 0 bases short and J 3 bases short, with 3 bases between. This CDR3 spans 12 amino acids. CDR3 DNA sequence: TGTGCCAGCAGCTTGGGGGAAGAGACCCAGTACTTC. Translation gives CASSLGEETQYF.

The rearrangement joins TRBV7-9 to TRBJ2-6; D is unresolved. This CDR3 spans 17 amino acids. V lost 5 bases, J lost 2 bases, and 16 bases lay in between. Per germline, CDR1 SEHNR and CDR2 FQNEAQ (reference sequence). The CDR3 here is CASSLSGSRPGANVLTF. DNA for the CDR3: TGTGCCAGCAGCCTCTCCGGGTCCAGGCCTGGGGCCAACGTCCTGACTTTC.

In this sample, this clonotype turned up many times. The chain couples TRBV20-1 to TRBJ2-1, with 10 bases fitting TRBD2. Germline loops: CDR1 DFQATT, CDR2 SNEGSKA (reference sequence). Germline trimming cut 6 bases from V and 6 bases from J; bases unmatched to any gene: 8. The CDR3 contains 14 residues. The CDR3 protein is CSAFLLAGTNEQFF. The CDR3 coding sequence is TGCAGTGCCTTCCTACTAGCGGGGACCAATGAGCAGTTCTTC.

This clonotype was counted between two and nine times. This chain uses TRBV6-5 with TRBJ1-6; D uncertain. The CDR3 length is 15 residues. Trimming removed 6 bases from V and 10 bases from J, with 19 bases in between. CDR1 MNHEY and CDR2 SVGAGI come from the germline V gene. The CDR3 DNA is TGTGCCAGCAGCCGGACGGAAACCTTGGGGTCACCCCTCCACTTT. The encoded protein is CASSRTETLGSPLHF.

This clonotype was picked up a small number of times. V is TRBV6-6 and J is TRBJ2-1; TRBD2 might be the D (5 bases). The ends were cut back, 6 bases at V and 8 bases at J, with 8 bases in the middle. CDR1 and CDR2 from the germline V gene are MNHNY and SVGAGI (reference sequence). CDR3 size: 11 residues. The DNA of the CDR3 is TGTGCCAGCAGCCCGAGGGATGAGCAGTTCTTC. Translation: CASSPRDEQFF.

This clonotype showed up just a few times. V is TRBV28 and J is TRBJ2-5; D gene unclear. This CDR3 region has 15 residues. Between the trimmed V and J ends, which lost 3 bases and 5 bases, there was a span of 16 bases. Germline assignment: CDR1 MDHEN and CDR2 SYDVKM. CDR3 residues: CASSLWQLEVETQYF. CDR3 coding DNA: TGTGCCAGCAGTTTGTGGCAGCTAGAGGTGGAGACCCAGTACTTC.

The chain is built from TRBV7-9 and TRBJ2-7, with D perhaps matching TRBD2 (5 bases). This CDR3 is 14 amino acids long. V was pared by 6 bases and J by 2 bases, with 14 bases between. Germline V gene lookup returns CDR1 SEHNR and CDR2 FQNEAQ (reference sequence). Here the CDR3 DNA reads TGTGCCAGCAGTCAGACAATGCGGGCCTACGAGCAGTACTTC. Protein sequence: CASSQTMRAYEQYF.

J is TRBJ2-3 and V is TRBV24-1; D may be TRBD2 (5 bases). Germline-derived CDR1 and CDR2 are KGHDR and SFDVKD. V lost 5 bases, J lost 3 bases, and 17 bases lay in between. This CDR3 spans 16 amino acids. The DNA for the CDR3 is TGTGCCACCAGTGGAACTGGATCGGGATCAACAGATACGCAGTATTTT. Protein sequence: CATSGTGSGSTDTQYF.

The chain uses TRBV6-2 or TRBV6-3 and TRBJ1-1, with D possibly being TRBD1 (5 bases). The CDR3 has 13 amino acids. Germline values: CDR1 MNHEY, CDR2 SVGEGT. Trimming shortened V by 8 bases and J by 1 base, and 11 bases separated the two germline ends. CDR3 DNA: TGTGCCAGCGGGGCCGGGACGAACACTGAAGCTTTCTTT. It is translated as CASGAGTNTEAFF.

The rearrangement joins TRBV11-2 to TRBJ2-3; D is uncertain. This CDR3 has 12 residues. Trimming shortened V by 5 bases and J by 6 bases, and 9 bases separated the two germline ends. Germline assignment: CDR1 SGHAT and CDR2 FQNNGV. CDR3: CASSPGLDTQYF. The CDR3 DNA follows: TGTGCCAGCAGCCCAGGATTGGATACGCAGTATTTT.

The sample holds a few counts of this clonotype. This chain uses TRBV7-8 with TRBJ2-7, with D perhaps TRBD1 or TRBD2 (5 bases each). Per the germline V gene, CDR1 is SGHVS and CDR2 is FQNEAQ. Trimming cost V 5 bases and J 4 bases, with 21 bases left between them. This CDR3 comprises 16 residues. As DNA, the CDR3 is TGTGCCAGCAGCCCCCGAGCGGACACCAGGTTTTACGAGCAGTACTTC. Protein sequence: CASSPRADTRFYEQYF.

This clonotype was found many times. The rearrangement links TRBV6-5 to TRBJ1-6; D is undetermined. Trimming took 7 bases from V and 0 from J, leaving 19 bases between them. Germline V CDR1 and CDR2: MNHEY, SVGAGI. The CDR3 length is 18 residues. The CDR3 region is CASKLEGMSSSYNSPLHF. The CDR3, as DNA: TGTGCCAGCAAATTGGAGGGCATGTCAAGCTCCTATAATTCACCCCTCCACTTT.

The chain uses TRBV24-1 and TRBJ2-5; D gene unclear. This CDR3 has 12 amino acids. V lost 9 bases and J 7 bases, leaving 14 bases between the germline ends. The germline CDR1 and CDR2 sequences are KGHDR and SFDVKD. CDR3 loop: CATLSDLGTQYF. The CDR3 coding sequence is TGTGCCACCCTTTCCGATCTGGGGACCCAGTACTTC.

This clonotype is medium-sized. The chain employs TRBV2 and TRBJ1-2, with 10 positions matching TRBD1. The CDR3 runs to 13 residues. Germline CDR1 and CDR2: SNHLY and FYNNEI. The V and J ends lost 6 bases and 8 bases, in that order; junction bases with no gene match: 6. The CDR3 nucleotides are TGTGCCAGCAGGACAGGGGGCTCCGGCGGCTACACCTTC. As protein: CASRTGGSGGYTF.

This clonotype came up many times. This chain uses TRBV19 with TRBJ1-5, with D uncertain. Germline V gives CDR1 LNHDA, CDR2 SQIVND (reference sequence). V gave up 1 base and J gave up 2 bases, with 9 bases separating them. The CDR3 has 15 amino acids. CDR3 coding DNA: TGTGCCAGTAGTATAGGGGGATGGGGCAATCAGCCCCAGCATTTT. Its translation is CASSIGGWGNQPQHF.

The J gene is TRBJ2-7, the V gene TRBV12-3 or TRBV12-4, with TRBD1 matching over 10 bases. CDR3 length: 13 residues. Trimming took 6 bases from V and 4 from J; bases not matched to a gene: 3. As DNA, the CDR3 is TGTGCCAGCAGGCGGACAGGGGGTTACGAGCAGTACTTC. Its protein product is CASRRTGGYEQYF.

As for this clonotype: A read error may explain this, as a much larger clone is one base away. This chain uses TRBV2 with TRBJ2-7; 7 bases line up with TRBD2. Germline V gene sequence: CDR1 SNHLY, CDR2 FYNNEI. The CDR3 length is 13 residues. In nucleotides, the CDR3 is TGTGGCAGCATGGAGACTAGCCTTTACGAGCAGTACTTC. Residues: CGSMETSLYEQYF. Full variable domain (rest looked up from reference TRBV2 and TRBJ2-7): EPEVTQTPSHQVTQMGQEVILRCVPISNHLYFYWYRQILGQKVEFLVSFYNNEISEKSEIFDDQFSVERPDGSNFTLKIRSTKLEDSAMYFCGSMETSLYEQYFGPGTRLTVT.

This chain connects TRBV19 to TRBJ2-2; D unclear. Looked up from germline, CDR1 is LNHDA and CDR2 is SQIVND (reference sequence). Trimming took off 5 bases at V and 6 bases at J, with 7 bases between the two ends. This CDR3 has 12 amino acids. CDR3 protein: CASSHPAGELFF. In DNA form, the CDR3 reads TGTGCCAGTAGTCACCCCGCCGGGGAGCTGTTTTTT.